The clone carrying this T cell receptor beta chain was picked up a small number of times. Its specificity is unknown. Healthy Caucasians alone served as donors. This sample stems from a study of identical twins. Whole-study findings and limits: Sequences that were out-of-frame, alpha and twin-shared displayed an excess of low generation probability.

Germline-derived CDR1 and CDR2 are PRHDT and FYEKMQ (reference sequence). CDR3 length: 15 residues. TCRdb reanalysed the 5' RACE reads using MiXCR and keeps one entry per CDR3 protein. The sample holds 1.5 million to 2 million distinct CDR3 sequences; under 35% are singletons and the top ten take around 0.25%. The receptor was derived from a newborn girl in good health. This sequence joins TRBV13 and TRBJ2-4, with TRBD1 matching over 10 bases. The closer fit of TRBJ2-7 to the DNA end suggests the J call may be wrong. Sequencing used cord blood. CDR3 loop: CASSLERDRGSEQYF. The CDR3 coding sequence is TGTGCCAGCAGCTTAGAACGGGACAGGGGTAGCGAGCAGTACTTC.